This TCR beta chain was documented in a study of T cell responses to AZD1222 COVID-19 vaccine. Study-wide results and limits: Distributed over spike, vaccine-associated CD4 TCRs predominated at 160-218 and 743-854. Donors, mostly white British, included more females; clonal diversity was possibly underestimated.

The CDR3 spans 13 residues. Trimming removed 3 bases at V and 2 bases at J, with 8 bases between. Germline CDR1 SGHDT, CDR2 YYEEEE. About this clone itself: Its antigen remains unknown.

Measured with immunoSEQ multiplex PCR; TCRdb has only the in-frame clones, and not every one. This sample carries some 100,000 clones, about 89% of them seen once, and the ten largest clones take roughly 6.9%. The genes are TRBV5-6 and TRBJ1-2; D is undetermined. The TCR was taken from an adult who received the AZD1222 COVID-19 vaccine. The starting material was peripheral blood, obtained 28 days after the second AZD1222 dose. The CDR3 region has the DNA TGTGCCAGCAGCTGGGCCCCGAACTATGGCTACACCTTC. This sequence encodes CASSWAPNYGYTF.